This T cell receptor (beta chain) was captured by sequencing in a study of identical twins. The V gene end was trimmed by 3 bases and the J gene end by 0 bases; junction bases not matched to a gene: 9. CDR1 is SGHRS and CDR2 is YFSETQ in the germline V gene. This CDR3 comprises 17 residues. In this sample, this clonotype turned up once. Among all donors, each was a healthy Caucasian. Template switching added a universal primer site, and cDNA bore unique molecular identifiers. Using its own MiXCR run on the 5' RACE reads, TCRdb lists one record per CDR3 protein. The table lists about 530,000 distinct CDR3 sequences, approximately 20% of them singletons. The same sample was also studied in work on yellow fever vaccine responses in identical twins.

V usage is TRBV5-1 and J usage is TRBJ1-2; TRBD1 agrees at 9 bases. This receptor was taken from a woman between 18 and 29 years old in good health. Sequenced input: CD4+ T cells sorted from blood. The CDR3 spells CASSSPGQGESNYGYTF. CDR3 in DNA: TGCGCCAGCAGCTCACCGGGACAGGGAGAATCTAACTATGGCTACACCTTC.